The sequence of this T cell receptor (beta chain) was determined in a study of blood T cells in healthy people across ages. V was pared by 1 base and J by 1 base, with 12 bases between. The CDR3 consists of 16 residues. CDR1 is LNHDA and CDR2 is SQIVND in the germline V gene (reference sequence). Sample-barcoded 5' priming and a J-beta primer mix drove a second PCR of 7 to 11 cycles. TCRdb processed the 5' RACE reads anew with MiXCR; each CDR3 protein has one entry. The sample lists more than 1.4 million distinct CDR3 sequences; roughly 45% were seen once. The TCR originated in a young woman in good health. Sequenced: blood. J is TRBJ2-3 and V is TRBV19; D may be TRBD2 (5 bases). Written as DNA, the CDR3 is TGTGCCAGTAGTATAGGCCCGGGCGGGCGCACAGATACGCAGTATTTT. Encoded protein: CASSIGPGGRTDTQYF.